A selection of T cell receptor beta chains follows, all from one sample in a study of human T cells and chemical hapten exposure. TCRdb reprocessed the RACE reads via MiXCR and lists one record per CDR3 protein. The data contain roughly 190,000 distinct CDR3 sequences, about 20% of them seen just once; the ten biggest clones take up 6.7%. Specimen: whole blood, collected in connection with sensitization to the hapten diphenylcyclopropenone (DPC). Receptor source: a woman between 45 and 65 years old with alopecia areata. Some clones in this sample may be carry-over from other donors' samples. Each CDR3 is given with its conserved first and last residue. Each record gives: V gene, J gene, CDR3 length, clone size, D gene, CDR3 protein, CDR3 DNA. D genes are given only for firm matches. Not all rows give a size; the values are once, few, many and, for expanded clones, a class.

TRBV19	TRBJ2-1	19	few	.	CASSSDWRGGRPFADEQFF	TGTGCCAGTAGCTCGGACTGGCGCGGCGGGCGCCCTTTCGCTGATGAGCAGTTCTTC
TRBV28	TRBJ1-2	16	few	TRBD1	CASSLVTGGSRGGYTF	TGTGCCAGCAGTTTGGTGACAGGGGGCAGCAGGGGGGGCTACACCTTC
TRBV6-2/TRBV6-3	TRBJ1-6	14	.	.	CASSYRQFASPLHF	TGTGCCAGCAGTTATCGACAGTTTGCTTCACCCCTCCACTTT
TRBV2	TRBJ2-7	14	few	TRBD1	CASSSGTGLYEQYF	TGTGCCAGCAGCTCCGGGACAGGGCTCTACGAGCAGTACTTC
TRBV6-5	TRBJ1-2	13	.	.	CASSYSGRDGYTF	TGTGCCAGCAGTTACTCGGGCAGGGACGGCTACACCTTC
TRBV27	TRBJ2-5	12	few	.	CASSIGQETQYF	TGTGCCAGCAGTATCGGGCAAGAGACCCAGTACTTC
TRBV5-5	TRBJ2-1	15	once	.	CASSAGLGLNNEQFF	TGTGCCAGCAGCGCGGGCTTAGGCCTAAACAATGAGCAGTTCTTC
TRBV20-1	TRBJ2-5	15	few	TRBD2	CSARDGTSGEETQYF	TGCAGTGCTAGAGACGGGACTAGCGGAGAAGAGACCCAGTACTTC
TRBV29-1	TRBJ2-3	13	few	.	CSVGLPSTDTQYF	TGCAGCGTTGGGCTACCAAGCACAGATACGCAGTATTTT
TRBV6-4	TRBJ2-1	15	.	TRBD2	CASSQLAGTYNEQFF	TGTGCCAGCAGTCAGCTAGCGGGCACCTACAATGAGCAGTTCTTC